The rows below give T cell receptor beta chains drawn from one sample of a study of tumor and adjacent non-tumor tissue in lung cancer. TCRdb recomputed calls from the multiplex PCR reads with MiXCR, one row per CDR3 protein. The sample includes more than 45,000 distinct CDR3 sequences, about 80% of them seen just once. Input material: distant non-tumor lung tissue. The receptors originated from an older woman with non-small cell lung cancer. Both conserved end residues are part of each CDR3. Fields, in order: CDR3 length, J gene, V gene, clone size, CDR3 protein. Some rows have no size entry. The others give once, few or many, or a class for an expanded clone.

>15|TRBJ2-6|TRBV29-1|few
CSVSTGGSGANVLTF
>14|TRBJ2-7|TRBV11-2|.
CANGLDGSPYEQYF
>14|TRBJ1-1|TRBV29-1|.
CSVRGSAANTEAFF
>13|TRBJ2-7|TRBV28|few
CASHQGRSYEQYF
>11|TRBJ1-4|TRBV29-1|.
CSARLSGKLFF
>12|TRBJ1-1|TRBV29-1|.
CSVGVRDTEAFF
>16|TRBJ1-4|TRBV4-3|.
CVSSRKLGGGSEKLFF
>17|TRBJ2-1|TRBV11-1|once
CASSRGFAASSYNQQSF
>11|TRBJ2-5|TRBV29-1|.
CSVVPQETQCF
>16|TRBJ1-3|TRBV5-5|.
CTSSLGSTTSGNTMYF
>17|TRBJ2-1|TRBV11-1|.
CVSSRGFASSSYNEQFF
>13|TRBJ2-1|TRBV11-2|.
CASSYNDNNEQFF
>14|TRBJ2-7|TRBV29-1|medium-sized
CSAGPSGSTYEQYF
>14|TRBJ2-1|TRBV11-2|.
CANRPTAVGNEQFF
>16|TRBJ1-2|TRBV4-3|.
CASSRTPGTGKYGYTF
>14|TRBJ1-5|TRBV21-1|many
CASSKESQGQPQHF
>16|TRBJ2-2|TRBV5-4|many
CASSFSAGGPAGEPFF
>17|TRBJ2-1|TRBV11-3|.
CACSLELTSGSHNERFF
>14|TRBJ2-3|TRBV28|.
CASTPGTMVSTQYF
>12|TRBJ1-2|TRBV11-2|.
CTGSLGSGVHTF
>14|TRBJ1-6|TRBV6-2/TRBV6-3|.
CASGAGSANSPLHF
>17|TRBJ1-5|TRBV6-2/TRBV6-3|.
CASISAETVFSNQPQHF
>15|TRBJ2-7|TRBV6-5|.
CASAPDLDMGYEQYF
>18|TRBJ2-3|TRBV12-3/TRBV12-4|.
CARSSPGGDRACRDTQYF
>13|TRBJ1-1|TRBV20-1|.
CSARDQGGIEAFF
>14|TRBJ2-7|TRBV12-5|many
CASGLDRGGYEQYF
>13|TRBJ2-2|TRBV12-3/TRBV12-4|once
CATSFTGSEELFF
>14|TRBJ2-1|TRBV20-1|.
CSVRTASGHNEQFF
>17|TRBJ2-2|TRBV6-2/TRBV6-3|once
CVSSHTRQRASTGELFF
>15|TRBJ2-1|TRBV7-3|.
CASSLFRDSYNEQLF
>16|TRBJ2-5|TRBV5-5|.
CASSMEVTGGRETQYF
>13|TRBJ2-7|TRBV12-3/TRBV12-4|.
CASLRGGSYKQYF
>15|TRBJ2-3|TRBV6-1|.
CANRSLAVGTGTQYF
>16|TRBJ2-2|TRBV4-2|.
CASSQGVGRNTGELFF
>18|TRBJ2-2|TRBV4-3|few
CASSQEEGTASNYGELFF
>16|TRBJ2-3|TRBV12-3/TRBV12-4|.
CASSPTGTGVTDTRYF
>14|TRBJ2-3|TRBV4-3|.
CDSSRDHNTDTQYF
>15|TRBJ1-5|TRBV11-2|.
CASSLDLTSNQPQYF
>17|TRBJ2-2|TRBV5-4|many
CASSSLGGQGRTGELFF
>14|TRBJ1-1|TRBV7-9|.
CASIPRGLNTEAFF
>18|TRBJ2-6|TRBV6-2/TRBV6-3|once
CASSNHRGETSWANVLTF
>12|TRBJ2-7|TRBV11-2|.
CASNRGSYERYF
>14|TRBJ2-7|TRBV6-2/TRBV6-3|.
CVSSQKQGIYEQYF
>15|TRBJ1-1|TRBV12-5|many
CASGLGERVGTEAFF
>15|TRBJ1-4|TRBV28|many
CASGLPGQGAEKLFF
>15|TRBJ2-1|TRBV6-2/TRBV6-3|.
CASSYRQCAKNEQFF
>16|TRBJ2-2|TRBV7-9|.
CASSRTGSQLAGKLFF
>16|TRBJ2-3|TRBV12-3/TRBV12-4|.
CAGSSTGTGTTDTPYF
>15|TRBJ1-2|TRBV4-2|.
CASSQDGAYNYGYTF
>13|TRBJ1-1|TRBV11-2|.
CTSSLDGYTGAFF
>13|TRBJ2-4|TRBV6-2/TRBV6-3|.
CASSCDVQNIQYF
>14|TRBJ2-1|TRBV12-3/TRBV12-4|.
CTSSLEFGYNEQFF
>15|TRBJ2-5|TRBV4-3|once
CASVQDHRDVETQYF
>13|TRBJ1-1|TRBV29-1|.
CSSRQDLNTEAFF